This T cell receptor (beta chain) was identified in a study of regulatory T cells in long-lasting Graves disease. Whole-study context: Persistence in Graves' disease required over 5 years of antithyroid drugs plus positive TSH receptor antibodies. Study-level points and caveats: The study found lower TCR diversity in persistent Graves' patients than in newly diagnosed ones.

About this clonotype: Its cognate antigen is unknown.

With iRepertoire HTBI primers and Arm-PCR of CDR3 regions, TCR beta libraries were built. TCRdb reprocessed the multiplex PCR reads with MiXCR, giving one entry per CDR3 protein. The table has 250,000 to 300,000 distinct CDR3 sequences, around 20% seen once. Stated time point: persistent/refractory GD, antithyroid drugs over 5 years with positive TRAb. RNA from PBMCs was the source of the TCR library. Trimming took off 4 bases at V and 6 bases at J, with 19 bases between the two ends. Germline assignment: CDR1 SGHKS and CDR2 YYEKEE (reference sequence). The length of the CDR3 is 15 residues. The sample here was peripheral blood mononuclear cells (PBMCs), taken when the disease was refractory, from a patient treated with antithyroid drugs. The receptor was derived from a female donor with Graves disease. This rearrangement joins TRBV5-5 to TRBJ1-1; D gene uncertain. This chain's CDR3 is CASSPSGRPDSEAFF. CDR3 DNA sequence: TGTGCCAGCAGCCCAAGCGGGCGGCCAGACTCTGAAGCTTTCTTT.